The 29 T cell receptor beta chains below all came from one sample that was sequenced in a study of blood T cell repertoires in COVID-19. Using immunoSEQ multiplex PCR, the repertoire was profiled, and TCRdb retains in-frame clones only, with some absent. The data show about 110,000 clones, with under 85% seen just once and just over 4% held by the top ten. Sequencing used peripheral blood. Every receptor here comes from a woman between 65 and 79 years old with acute or convalescent COVID-19.

This clone was seen a handful of times. The chain couples TRBV27 to TRBJ1-6; no clear D gene. The ends were cut back, 4 bases at V and 0 bases at J, with 13 bases in the middle. CDR1 and CDR2 from the germline V gene are MNHEY and SMNVEV (reference sequence). The CDR3 covers 17 residues. CDR3 bases: TGTGCCAGCAGTTACGGACTCTCAAGCTCCTATAATTCACCCCTCCACTTT. This codes for CASSYGLSSSYNSPLHF.

The V gene is TRBV6-4, the J gene TRBJ2-3; no firm D call. V lost 5 bases and J 0 bases, leaving 6 bases between the germline ends. The CDR3 extends over 13 amino acids. Germline assignment: CDR1 MRHNA and CDR2 SNTAGT. The chain's CDR3 is CASSPMSTDTQYF. CDR3 DNA sequence: TGTGCCAGCAGTCCAATGAGCACAGATACGCAGTATTTT.

The chain joins TRBV2 to TRBJ2-2; D gene uncertain. The CDR3 loop spans 14 amino acids. Trimming cost V 7 bases and J 0 bases, with 9 bases left between them. Germline V lookup: CDR1 SNHLY, CDR2 FYNNEI. CDR3 in amino acids: CASTNRPNTGELFF. CDR3 coding DNA: TGTGCCAGCACTAATCGCCCGAACACCGGGGAGCTGTTTTTT.

The chain has TRBV6-2 or TRBV6-3 and TRBJ2-1; 13 nucleotides agree with TRBD2. Germline V gene lookup returns CDR1 MNHEY and CDR2 SVGEGT. V gave up 5 bases and J gave up 6 bases; unmatched junction bases: 4. This CDR3 has 15 residues. The CDR3 sequence: CASSGGLAGSNEQFF. CDR3 coding DNA: TGTGCCAGCAGTGGGGGACTAGCGGGGAGCAATGAGCAGTTCTTC.

The chain is built from TRBV7-2 and TRBJ2-2; TRBD1 might be the D (5 bases). The length of the CDR3 is 13 residues. The V and J ends lost 9 bases and 4 bases respectively, with 12 bases between them. Per germline, CDR1 SGHTA and CDR2 FQGNSA. CDR3 amino acids: CASSLQGTGELFF. CDR3 nucleotide sequence: TGTGCCAGTAGTCTCCAGGGCACCGGGGAGCTGTTTTTT.

This clone was found a few times. J is TRBJ1-2 and V is TRBV12-5; perhaps TRBD1 as D (6 bases). Germline V CDR1 and CDR2: LGHNT, FRNRAP. V shed 1 base and J shed 4 bases, with 28 bases lying between them. This CDR3 is 20 amino acids long. In DNA, the CDR3 is TGTGCTAGTGGTTTGGCTCCTAAGGGGGGGCTGTCCCCATTATTCTATGGCTACACCTTC. Protein sequence: CASGLAPKGGLSPLFYGYTF.

V gene TRBV15 combines with J gene TRBJ2-3; TRBD2 is a possible D gene (6 bases). CDR1 and CDR2 (germline): LNHNV, YYDKDF (reference sequence). Trimming shortened V by 1 base and J by 1 base, and 12 bases separated the two germline ends. The CDR3 consists of 16 residues. CDR3 nucleotides: TGTGCCACCAGCAGAGTGCCGGGGGAGGGCACAGATACGCAGTATTTT. Protein: CATSRVPGEGTDTQYF.

The chain carries TRBV28 and TRBJ2-7; perhaps TRBD1 as D (5 bases). The germline V and J ends were trimmed by 7 bases and 0 bases, with 25 bases remaining between them. The germline gives CDR1 MDHEN, CDR2 SYDVKM. The CDR3 contains 18 residues. Here the CDR3 reads CASTALNPDSISSYEQYF. In DNA form, the CDR3 reads TGTGCCAGCACCGCGTTGAACCCAGACAGCATAAGCTCCTACGAGCAGTACTTC.

This chain connects TRBV6-6 to TRBJ2-1, with D uncertain. The CDR3 has 13 residues. V lost 4 bases and J 10 bases, leaving 14 bases between the germline ends. Germline V gene sequence: CDR1 MNHNY, CDR2 SVGAGI (reference sequence). CDR3 sequence: CASSSNLEPEQFF. CDR3 DNA: TGTGCCAGCAGTTCAAACTTAGAACCGGAGCAGTTCTTC.

The chain is built from TRBV18 and TRBJ2-2; a weak D match, TRBD1 (6 bases). Germline V lookup: CDR1 KGHSH, CDR2 LQKENI. CDR3 length: 15 amino acids. V lost 4 bases and J 2 bases, leaving 11 bases between the germline ends. CDR3 amino acids: CASSLGQKNTGELFF. CDR3 DNA sequence: TGTGCCAGCTCACTTGGACAGAAAAACACCGGGGAGCTGTTTTTT.

Only a few counts were recorded for this clone. The chain joins TRBV28 to TRBJ1-1, with 11 bases identical to TRBD1. V dropped 2 bases and J dropped 6; count of bases not matched to a gene: 2. In germline, CDR1 is MDHEN, CDR2 SYDVKM. The CDR3 spans 14 residues. The CDR3 here is CASSLGTGGSEAFF. Written as DNA, the CDR3 is TGTGCCAGCAGTTTAGGGACAGGGGGGTCTGAAGCTTTCTTT.

The chain has TRBV3-1 (or the pseudogene TRBV3-2) and TRBJ1-5, with TRBD1 identical over 9 bases. From germline, CDR1 is LGHDT and CDR2 YNNKEL (reference sequence). This CDR3 spans 17 amino acids. With 6 bases clipped from V and 0 bases from J, the junction kept 9 bases outside the gene matches. The CDR3 bases are TGTGCCAGCAGTCCAGGACAGGGGCCTTATAGCAATCAGCCCCAGCATTTT. Its protein is CASSPGQGPYSNQPQHF.

This sequence joins TRBV6-2 or TRBV6-3 and TRBJ1-4, with TRBD1 matching 9 bases. This CDR3 region has 17 residues. Germline V gene data show CDR1 as MNHEY and CDR2 as SVGEGT. Unmatched junction bases numbered 4, after V lost 0 bases and J lost 2 bases. The CDR3 bases are TGTGCCAGCAGTTACTCGACAGGGGGGAGCACTAATGAAAAACTGTTTTTT. Encoded protein: CASSYSTGGSTNEKLFF.

This clone was observed once. This chain links TRBV5-4 with TRBJ2-2; 10 bases line up with TRBD1. The germline V gene has CDR1 SGHNT and CDR2 YYREEE (reference sequence). The CDR3 contains 16 residues. V lost 5 bases and J lost 5; bases outside the gene matches: 9. The CDR3 nucleotides read TGTGCCAGCAGTTTTCACGGGACAGGGGTAACCGGGGAGCTGTTTTTT. Amino acids: CASSFHGTGVTGELFF.

The genes are TRBV28 and TRBJ1-5; the D is unclear. The germline V gene encodes CDR1 MDHEN and CDR2 SYDVKM. V lost 6 bases, J lost 2 bases, and 8 bases lay in between. The CDR3 is 13 residues long. CDR3 coding DNA: TGTGCCAGCAGGGCCCTGGGCAATCAGCCCCAGCATTTT. It codes for CASRALGNQPQHF. Supplemented by reference TRBV28 and TRBJ1-5, the full variable domain reads DVKVTQSSRYLVKRTGEKVFLECVQDMDHENMFWYRQDPGLGLRLIYFSYDVKMKEKGDIPEGYSVSREKKERFSLILESASTNQTSMYLCASRALGNQPQHFGDGTRLSIL.

This clone was counted between two and nine times. The gene calls are TRBV29-1 and TRBJ2-1; 8 bases match TRBD2. Germline values: CDR1 SQVTM, CDR2 ANQGSEA. The CDR3 is 15 residues long. V gave up 1 base and J gave up 5 bases; unmatched junction bases: 7. CDR3: CSVEGVGRAHNEQFF. The DNA for the CDR3 is TGCAGCGTTGAAGGGGTCGGGAGGGCCCACAATGAGCAGTTCTTC.

The chain is built from TRBV20-1 and TRBJ1-2, with D uncertain. The CDR3 length is 10 residues. Trimming removed 6 bases at V and 8 bases at J, with 10 bases between. Germline V gives CDR1 DFQATT, CDR2 SNEGSKA (reference sequence). CDR3 region: CSASQAGYTF. CDR3 DNA: TGCAGTGCCAGCCAGGCGGGCTACACCTTC.

V usage is TRBV19 and J usage is TRBJ1-4, with 7 bases identical to TRBD1. V trimming: 8 bases; J trimming: 8 bases; junction bases outside the gene matches: 5. CDR1 is LNHDA and CDR2 is SQIVND in the germline V gene (reference sequence). There are 12 residues in the CDR3. This CDR3 reads CASGYRGEKLFF. The CDR3 DNA follows: TGTGCCAGTGGATACAGGGGCGAAAAACTGTTTTTT.

The chain carries TRBV6-5 and TRBJ2-7, with 9 bases matching TRBD1. V lost 5 bases and J lost 2; bases outside the gene matches: 7. This CDR3 region has 15 residues. The germline CDR1 and CDR2 sequences are MNHEY and SVGAGI. Written as DNA, the CDR3 is TGTGCCAGCAGTCACCGGACAGGGGTCGCCTACGAGCAGTACTTC. Translation gives CASSHRTGVAYEQYF.

This rearrangement joins TRBV28 to TRBJ1-1; 7 positions match TRBD1. The CDR3 loop spans 15 amino acids. V gave up 9 bases and J gave up 5 bases; unmatched junction bases: 15. The germline gives CDR1 MDHEN, CDR2 SYDVKM. CDR3 protein: CASLTGSIKGTEAFF. Written as DNA, the CDR3 is TGTGCCAGTTTGACAGGGAGTATAAAAGGGACTGAAGCTTTCTTT.

This chain joins TRBV2 and TRBJ1-2, with 9 bases that match TRBD1. The CDR3 covers 15 residues. V trimming: 3 bases; J trimming: 3 bases; junction bases outside the gene matches: 5. CDR1 and CDR2 (germline): SNHLY, FYNNEI. CDR3 loop: CASSDPTGGYYGYTF. DNA of the CDR3: TGTGCCAGCAGTGACCCGACAGGGGGGTACTATGGCTACACCTTC. The variable domain in full, completed from reference TRBV2 and TRBJ1-2, reads EPEVTQTPSHQVTQMGQEVILRCVPISNHLYFYWYRQILGQKVEFLVSFYNNEISEKSEIFDDQFSVERPDGSNFTLKIRSTKLEDSAMYFCASSDPTGGYYGYTFGSGTRLTVV.

The rearrangement uses TRBV7-2 and TRBJ2-1; a weak D match, TRBD2 (5 bases). V lost 4 bases, J lost 5 bases, and 15 bases lay in between. Germline V gene lookup returns CDR1 SGHTA and CDR2 FQGNSA. The CDR3 is 15 residues long. CDR3 coding DNA: TGTGCCAGCAGCTCCGACTACGGAGTCCACAATGAGCAGTTCTTC. This codes for CASSSDYGVHNEQFF.

The chain couples TRBV11-3 to TRBJ1-5; the D gene is possibly TRBD1 (6 bases). Trimming left V 5 bases short and J 3 bases short, with 17 bases between. Germline CDR1 and CDR2: SGHNT and YENEEA. CDR3 size: 16 residues. CDR3 DNA: TGTGCCAGCAGCCCAAACTCAGGGGCTAACAATCAGCCCCAGCATTTT. This codes for CASSPNSGANNQPQHF.

This clone was seen a handful of times. The J gene is TRBJ2-1, the V gene TRBV27; D gene ambiguous. Trimming left V 2 bases short and J 1 base short, with 6 bases between. Per the germline V gene, CDR1 is MNHEY and CDR2 is SMNVEV (reference sequence). CDR3 length: 14 residues. CDR3 amino acids: CASSLTRSYNEQFF. As DNA, the CDR3 is TGTGCCAGCAGTTTAACGAGATCCTACAATGAGCAGTTCTTC.

This chain links TRBV2 with TRBJ1-5; D not certain. The CDR3 extends over 13 amino acids. Germline lookup yields CDR1 SNHLY and CDR2 FYNNEI. Trimming left V 6 bases short and J 0 bases short, with 6 bases between. The CDR3 loop is CASRTYSNQPQHF. CDR3 coding DNA: TGTGCCAGCAGAACCTATAGCAATCAGCCCCAGCATTTT.

This chain joins TRBV19 and TRBJ1-5; 9 bases line up with TRBD1. The germline V gene encodes CDR1 LNHDA and CDR2 SQIVND (reference sequence). The CDR3 contains 13 residues. V lost 8 bases to trimming and J lost 6 bases; unmatched junction nucleotides: 5. The DNA of the CDR3 is TGTGCCAGTGGACAGGGGTTCGGTCAGCCCCAGCATTTT. Translated: CASGQGFGQPQHF. The whole variable domain, remainder taken from reference TRBV19 and TRBJ1-5, is DGGITQSPKYLFRKEGQNVTLSCEQNLNHDAMYWYRQDPGQGLRLIYYSQIVNDFQKGDIAEGYSVSREKKESFPLTVTSAQKNPTAFYLCASGQGFGQPQHFGDGTRLSIL.

The chain carries TRBV12-3 or TRBV12-4 and TRBJ2-3; no reliable D call. The V and J ends lost 4 bases and 4 bases respectively, with 9 bases between them. This CDR3 region has 13 residues. The CDR3 sequence is CASSSSSSDTQYF. The CDR3 bases are TGTGCCAGCAGTTCGAGTTCCTCAGATACGCAGTATTTT.

The chain combines TRBV7-3 with TRBJ2-1, with TRBD2 matching over 14 bases. V was clipped by 5 bases and J by 12 bases; unmatched bases: 6. Looked up from germline, CDR1 is SGHTA and CDR2 is FQGTGA. The CDR3 contains 14 residues. The CDR3 DNA is TGTGCCAGCAGCATCGGGACTAGCGGGAGTTTGCAGTTCTTC. Translated: CASSIGTSGSLQFF.

The chain has TRBV30 and TRBJ1-2, with D perhaps matching TRBD1 (5 bases). In germline, CDR1 is GTSNPN, CDR2 SVGIG (reference sequence). The germline V and J ends were trimmed by 2 bases and 1 base, with 8 bases remaining between them. The CDR3 is 13 residues long. The DNA for the CDR3 is TGTGCCTGGAGTCGGGGGGATAACTATGGCTACACCTTC. As protein: CAWSRGDNYGYTF. The variable domain in full, completed from reference TRBV30 and TRBJ1-2, reads SQTIHQWPATLVQPVGSPLSLECTVEGTSNPNLYWYRQAAGRGLQLLFYSVGIGQISSEVPQNLSASRPQDRQFILSSKKLLLSDSGFYLCAWSRGDNYGYTFGSGTRLTVV.